This is a list of T cell receptor beta chains from one sample in a study of T-cell reconstitution after alpha-beta-depleted transplantation in children. TCRdb analysed the PCR reads with MiXCR anew, one entry per CDR3 protein. The table has 600,000 to 700,000 distinct CDR3 sequences, approximately 16% seen once. Here the sequenced sample was PBMCs from the stem cell graft donor, taken from the stem cell graft. These receptors came from a human donor who donated a stem cell graft to a child with acute myeloid leukemia. The CDR3 runs from the conserved cysteine through the conserved F or W. Each record gives: D gene, V gene, J gene, CDR3 protein. D genes are given only for firm matches.

>TRBD1|TRBV20-1|TRBJ2-2
CSARHRGTGELFF
>TRBD1|TRBV5-1|TRBJ1-2
CASSVLPGTGGYGYTF
>TRBD2|TRBV7-2|TRBJ2-1
CASSGSGARLGIEEQFF
>TRBD1|TRBV4-2|TRBJ2-1
CASSQDLGDRGFEQFF
>.|TRBV5-1|TRBJ2-3
CASGGIGDTQYF
>TRBD2|TRBV5-5|TRBJ2-1
CASSLGLAGVDGEQFF
>.|TRBV20-1|TRBJ1-1
CSARTLPAMNTEAFF
>.|TRBV28|TRBJ1-1
CASRVAGEGIEAFF
>.|TRBV5-1|TRBJ2-2
CATRRAENTGELFF
>.|TRBV24-1|TRBJ2-5
CATSDELSPEQETQYF
>TRBD1|TRBV5-1|TRBJ2-1
CASSLGQGMNEQFF
>.|TRBV10-3|TRBJ2-7
CAISGSGSSYEQYF
>TRBD2|TRBV7-2|TRBJ2-1
CASSFAGTRGGYNEQFF
>.|TRBV12-3/TRBV12-4|TRBJ1-1
CASRGPRTEAFF
>.|TRBV4-1|TRBJ2-1
CASSQDKTIGRGGESSYNEQFF
>.|TRBV5-1|TRBJ2-3
CASSLEGTPTDTQYF
>.|TRBV4-1|TRBJ2-5
CASSQEPWGSGDETQYF
>.|TRBV20-1|TRBJ2-1
CSARARSHGSYNEQFF
>TRBD1|TRBV7-2|TRBJ2-1
CASSFYGQGADEQFF
>TRBD1|TRBV6-5|TRBJ1-4
CASSYTSQGATNEKLFF
>.|TRBV7-9|TRBJ2-5
CASSLWSEKETQYF
>TRBD1|TRBV29-1|TRBJ2-1
CSVDRDRSDNEQFF
>.|TRBV14|TRBJ2-6
CASRQSSGANVLTF
>TRBD1|TRBV15|TRBJ2-1
CATGGTGSNEQFF
>TRBD1|TRBV7-2|TRBJ1-3
CASSHEGTGVGNTIYF
>.|TRBV20-1|TRBJ2-3
CSAPSGAVTDTQYF
>.|TRBV30|TRBJ2-5
CAWRDRGTETQYF
>.|TRBV20-1|TRBJ2-1
CSARDPDGFYGNEQFF
>TRBD2|TRBV12-3/TRBV12-4|TRBJ2-2
CASSLSLTSANTGELFF
>TRBD1|TRBV6-1|TRBJ2-1
CASRRDRVHNEQFF
>.|TRBV12-3/TRBV12-4|TRBJ1-2
CASSRGRSYGYTF
>.|TRBV4-1|TRBJ2-3
CASSQETGLADTQYF
>.|TRBV6-5|TRBJ2-1
CASIYTSSYNEQFF
>.|TRBV12-3/TRBV12-4|TRBJ2-3
CASRPRGPITDTQYF
>.|TRBV6-2/TRBV6-3|TRBJ2-7
CASSFRDTAQYF
>TRBD2|TRBV20-1|TRBJ2-1
CSARSASGGESNEQFF
>.|TRBV20-1|TRBJ2-3
CSASRGSPTDTQYF
>TRBD1|TRBV7-9|TRBJ2-1
CASSLGTTGGIYNEQFF
>.|TRBV5-1|TRBJ1-1
CASSFRGVYTEAFF
>.|TRBV7-2|TRBJ1-5
CASSFESGYNQPQHF
>.|TRBV20-1|TRBJ2-3
CSARGRGSDRDTQYF
>.|TRBV12-3/TRBV12-4|TRBJ2-1
CASSLFPSTYNEQFF
>.|TRBV5-1|TRBJ1-1
CASTDGGGEAFF
>.|TRBV27|TRBJ2-1
CASSPQYLINEQFF
>TRBD1|TRBV29-1|TRBJ1-1
CSVISRDRVLEAFF
>TRBD2|TRBV10-2|TRBJ2-1
CASSLRGLAGGADVNEQFF
>TRBD1|TRBV5-1|TRBJ1-2
CASSLGQVYYGYTF
>TRBD1|TRBV5-1|TRBJ2-5
CASSRTWDRLETQYF
>.|TRBV29-1|TRBJ1-1
CSVPQEFSGLMNTEAFF
>TRBD2|TRBV12-3/TRBV12-4|TRBJ2-1
CASNLSGGTYNEQFF
>.|TRBV12-3/TRBV12-4|TRBJ2-1
CASSLGGQRNEQFF
>.|TRBV5-1|TRBJ2-1
CASSLDRDHNEQFF
>.|TRBV4-3|TRBJ1-2
CASSQESRGLHGYTF
>.|TRBV27|TRBJ2-1
CASSLGVHNEQFF
>TRBD2|TRBV29-1|TRBJ2-5
CSAPRGGVETQYF
>.|TRBV20-1|TRBJ2-3
CSAIRDTQYF
>.|TRBV7-9|TRBJ2-5
CASSLRSMFQETQYF